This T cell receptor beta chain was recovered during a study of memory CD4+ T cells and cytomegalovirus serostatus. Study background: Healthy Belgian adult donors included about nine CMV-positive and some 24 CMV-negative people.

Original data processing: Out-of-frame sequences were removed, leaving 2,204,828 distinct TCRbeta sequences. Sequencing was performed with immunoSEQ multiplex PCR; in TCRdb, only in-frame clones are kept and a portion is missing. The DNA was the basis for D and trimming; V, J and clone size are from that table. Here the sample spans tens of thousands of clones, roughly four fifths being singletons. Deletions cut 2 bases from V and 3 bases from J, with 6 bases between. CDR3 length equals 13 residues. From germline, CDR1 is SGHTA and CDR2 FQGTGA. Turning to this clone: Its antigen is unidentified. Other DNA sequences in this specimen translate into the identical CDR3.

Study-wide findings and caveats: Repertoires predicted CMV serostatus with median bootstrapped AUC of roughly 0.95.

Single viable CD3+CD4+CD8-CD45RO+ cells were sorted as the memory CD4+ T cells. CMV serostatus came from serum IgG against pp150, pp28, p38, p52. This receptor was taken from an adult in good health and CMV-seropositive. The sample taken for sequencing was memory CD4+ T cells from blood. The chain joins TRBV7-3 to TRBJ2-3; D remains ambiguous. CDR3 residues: CASSLVRTDTQYF. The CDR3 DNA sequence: TGTGCCAGCAGCTTAGTCAGGACAGATACGCAGTATTTT.